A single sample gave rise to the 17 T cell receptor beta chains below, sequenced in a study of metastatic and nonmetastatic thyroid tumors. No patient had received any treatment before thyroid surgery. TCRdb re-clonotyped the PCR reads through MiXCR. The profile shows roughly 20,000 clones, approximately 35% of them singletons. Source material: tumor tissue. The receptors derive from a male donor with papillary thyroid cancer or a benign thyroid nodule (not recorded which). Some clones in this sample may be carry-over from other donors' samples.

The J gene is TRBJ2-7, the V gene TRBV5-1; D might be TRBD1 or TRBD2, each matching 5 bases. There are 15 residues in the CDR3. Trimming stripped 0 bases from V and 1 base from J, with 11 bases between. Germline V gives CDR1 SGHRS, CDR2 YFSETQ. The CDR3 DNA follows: TGCGCCAGCAGCTTGGGTGTAGGGGAGTCCTACGAGCAGTACTTC. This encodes CASSLGVGESYEQYF.

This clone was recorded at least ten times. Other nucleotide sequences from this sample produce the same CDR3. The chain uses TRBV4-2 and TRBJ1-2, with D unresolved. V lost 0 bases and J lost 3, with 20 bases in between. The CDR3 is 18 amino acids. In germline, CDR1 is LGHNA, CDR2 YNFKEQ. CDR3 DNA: TGTGCCAGCAGCCAAGATATGTACAGCACATCAAACTACTATGGCTACACCTTC. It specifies CASSQDMYSTSNYYGYTF.

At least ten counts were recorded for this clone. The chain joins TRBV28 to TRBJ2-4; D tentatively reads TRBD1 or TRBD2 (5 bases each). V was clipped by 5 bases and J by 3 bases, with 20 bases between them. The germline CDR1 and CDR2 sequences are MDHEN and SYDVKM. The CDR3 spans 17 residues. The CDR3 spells CASSIHTIGAGKNIQYF. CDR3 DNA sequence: TGTGCCAGCAGTATACACACTATCGGGGCCGGCAAAAACATTCAGTACTTC. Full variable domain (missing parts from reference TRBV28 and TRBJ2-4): DVKVTQSSRYLVKRTGEKVFLECVQDMDHENMFWYRQDPGLGLRLIYFSYDVKMKEKGDIPEGYSVSREKKERFSLILESASTNQTSMYLCASSIHTIGAGKNIQYFGAGTRLSVL.

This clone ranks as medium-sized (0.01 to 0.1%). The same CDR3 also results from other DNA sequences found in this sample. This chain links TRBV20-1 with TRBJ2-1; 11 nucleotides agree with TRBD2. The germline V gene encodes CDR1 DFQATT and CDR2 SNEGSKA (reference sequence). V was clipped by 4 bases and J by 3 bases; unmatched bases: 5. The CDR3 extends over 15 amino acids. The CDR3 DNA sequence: TGCAGTGCTAAGACCGGGACTAGCGGCTACAATGAGCAGTTCTTC. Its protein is CSAKTGTSGYNEQFF.

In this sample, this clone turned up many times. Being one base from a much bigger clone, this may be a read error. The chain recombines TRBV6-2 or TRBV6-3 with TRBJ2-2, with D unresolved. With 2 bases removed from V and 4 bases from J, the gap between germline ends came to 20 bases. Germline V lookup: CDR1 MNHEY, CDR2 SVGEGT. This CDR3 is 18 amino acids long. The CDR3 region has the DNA TGTGCCAGCAGTTACCGGTCAGCGAGTATGGGCCTCACCGGGGAGCTGTTTTTT. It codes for CASSYRSASMGLTGELFF.

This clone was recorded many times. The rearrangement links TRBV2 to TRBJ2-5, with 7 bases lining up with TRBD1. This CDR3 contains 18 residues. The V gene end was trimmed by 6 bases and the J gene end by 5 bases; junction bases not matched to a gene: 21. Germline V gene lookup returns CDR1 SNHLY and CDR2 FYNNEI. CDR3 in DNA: TGTGCCAGCAGGGCAGGACAGGTCCCCATGGGTAGCCCGGAGACCCAGTACTTC. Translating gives CASRAGQVPMGSPETQYF.

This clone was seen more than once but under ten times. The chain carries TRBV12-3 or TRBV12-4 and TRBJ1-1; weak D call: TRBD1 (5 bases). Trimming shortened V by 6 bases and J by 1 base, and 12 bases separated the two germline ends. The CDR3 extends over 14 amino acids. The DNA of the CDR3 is TGTGCCAGCAGCCGAGGGGTGGCGAACACTGAAGCTTTCTTT. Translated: CASSRGVANTEAFF.

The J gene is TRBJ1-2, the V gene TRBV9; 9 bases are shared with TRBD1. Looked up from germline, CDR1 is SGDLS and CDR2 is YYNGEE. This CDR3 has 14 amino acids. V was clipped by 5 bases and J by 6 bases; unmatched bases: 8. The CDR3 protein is CASSPRGQGHGYTF. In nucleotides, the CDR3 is TGTGCCAGCAGTCCGAGGGGACAGGGCCATGGCTACACCTTC.

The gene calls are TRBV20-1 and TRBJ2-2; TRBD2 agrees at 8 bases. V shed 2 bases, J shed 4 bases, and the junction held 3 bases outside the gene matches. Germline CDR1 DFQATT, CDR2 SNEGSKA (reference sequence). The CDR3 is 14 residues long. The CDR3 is CSARPSGFTGELFF. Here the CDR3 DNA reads TGCAGTGCTAGACCTAGCGGGTTCACCGGGGAGCTGTTTTTT.

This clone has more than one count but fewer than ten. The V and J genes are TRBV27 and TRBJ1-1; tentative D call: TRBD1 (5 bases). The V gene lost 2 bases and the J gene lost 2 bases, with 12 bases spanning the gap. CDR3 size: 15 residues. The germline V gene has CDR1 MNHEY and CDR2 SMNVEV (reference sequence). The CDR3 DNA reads TGTGCCAGCAGTTTACTATTAACAGGAAACACTGAAGCTTTCTTT. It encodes CASSLLLTGNTEAFF.

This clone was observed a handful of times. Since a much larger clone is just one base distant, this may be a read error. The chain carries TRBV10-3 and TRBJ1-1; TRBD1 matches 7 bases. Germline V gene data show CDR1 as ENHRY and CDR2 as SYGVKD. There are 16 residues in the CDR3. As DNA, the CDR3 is TGTACCATCAGTGCGGCACAGGGGTATCGAGACACTGAAGCTTTCTTT. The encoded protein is CTISAAQGYRDTEAFF.

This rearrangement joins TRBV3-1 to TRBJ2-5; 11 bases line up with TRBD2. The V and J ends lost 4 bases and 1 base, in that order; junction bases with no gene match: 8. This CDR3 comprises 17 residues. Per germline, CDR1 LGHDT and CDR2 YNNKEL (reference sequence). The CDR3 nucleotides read TGTGCCAGCAGCCGGGCGGGACTAGCGGAAACCCAAGAGACCCAGTACTTC. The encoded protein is CASSRAGLAETQETQYF.

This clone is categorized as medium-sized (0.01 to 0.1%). The CDR3 loop is CASSPILQGTDTQYF. CDR3 DNA: TGTGCCAGCAGCCCCATCTTACAGGGTACAGATACGCAGTATTTT. The rearrangement links TRBV7-8 to TRBJ2-3, with a tentative D call TRBD1 (6 bases). CDR1 SGHVS and CDR2 FQNEAQ come from the germline V gene. This CDR3 has 15 amino acids. Deletions cut 5 bases from V and 3 bases from J, with 15 bases between. The full variable domain, its missing parts supplied by reference TRBV7-8 and TRBJ2-3, is GAGVSQSPRYKVAKRGQDVALRCDPISGHVSLFWYQQALGQGPEFLTYFQNEAQLDKSGLPSDRFFAERPEGSVSTLKIQRTQQEDSAVYLCASSPILQGTDTQYFGPGTRLTVL.

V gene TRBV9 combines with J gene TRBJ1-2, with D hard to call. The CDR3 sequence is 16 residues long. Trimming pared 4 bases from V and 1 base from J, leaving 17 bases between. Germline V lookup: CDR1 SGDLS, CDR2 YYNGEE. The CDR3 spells CASSPGEWSFNYGYTF. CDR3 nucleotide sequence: TGTGCCAGCAGCCCTGGGGAGTGGAGTTTTAACTATGGCTACACCTTC.

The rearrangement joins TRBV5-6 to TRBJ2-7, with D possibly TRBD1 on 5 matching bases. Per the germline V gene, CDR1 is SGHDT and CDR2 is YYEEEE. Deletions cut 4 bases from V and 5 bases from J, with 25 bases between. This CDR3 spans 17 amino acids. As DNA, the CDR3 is TGTGCCAGCAGCCGTCTGGCTGGAGTGACAGTGGATAACGAGCAGTACTTC. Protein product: CASSRLAGVTVDNEQYF. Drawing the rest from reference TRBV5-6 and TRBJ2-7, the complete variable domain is DAGVTQSPTHLIKTRGQQVTLRCSPKSGHDTVSWYQQALGQGPQFIFQYYEEEERQRGNFPDRFSGHQFPNYSSELNVNALLLGDSALYLCASSRLAGVTVDNEQYFGPGTRLTVT.

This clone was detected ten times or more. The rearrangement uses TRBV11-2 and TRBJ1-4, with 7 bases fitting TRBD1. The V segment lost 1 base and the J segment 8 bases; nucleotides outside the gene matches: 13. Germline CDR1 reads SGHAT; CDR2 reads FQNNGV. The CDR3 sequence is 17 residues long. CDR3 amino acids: CASSLGPSVGQLEKLFF. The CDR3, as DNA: TGTGCCAGCAGCTTAGGTCCATCCGTGGGACAGCTCGAAAAACTGTTTTTT. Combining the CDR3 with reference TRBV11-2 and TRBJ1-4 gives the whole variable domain EAGVAQSPRYKIIEKRQSVAFWCNPISGHATLYWYQQILGQGPKLLIQFQNNGVVDDSQLPKDRFSAERLKGVDSTLKIQPAKLEDSAVYLCASSLGPSVGQLEKLFFGSGTQLSVL.

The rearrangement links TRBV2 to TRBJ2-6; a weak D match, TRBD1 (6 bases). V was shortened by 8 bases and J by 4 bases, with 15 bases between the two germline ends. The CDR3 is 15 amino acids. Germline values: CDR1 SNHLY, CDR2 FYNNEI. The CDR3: CASGFRGTGANVLTF. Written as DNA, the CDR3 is TGTGCCAGCGGCTTCAGGGGAACGGGGGCCAACGTCCTGACTTTC. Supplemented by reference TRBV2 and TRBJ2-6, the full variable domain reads EPEVTQTPSHQVTQMGQEVILRCVPISNHLYFYWYRQILGQKVEFLVSFYNNEISEKSEIFDDQFSVERPDGSNFTLKIRSTKLEDSAMYFCASGFRGTGANVLTFGAGSRLTVL.